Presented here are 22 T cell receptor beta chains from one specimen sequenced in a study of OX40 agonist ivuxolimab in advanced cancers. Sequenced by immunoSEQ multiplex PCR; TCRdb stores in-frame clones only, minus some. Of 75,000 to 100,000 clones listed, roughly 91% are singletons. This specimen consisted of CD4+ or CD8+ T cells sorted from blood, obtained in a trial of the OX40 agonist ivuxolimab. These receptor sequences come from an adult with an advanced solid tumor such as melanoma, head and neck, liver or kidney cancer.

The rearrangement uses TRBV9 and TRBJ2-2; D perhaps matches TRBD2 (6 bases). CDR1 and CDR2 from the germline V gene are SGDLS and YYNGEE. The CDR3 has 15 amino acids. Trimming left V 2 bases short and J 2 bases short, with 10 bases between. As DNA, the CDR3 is TGTGCCAGCAGCGTGGTCGGGAGTAACACCGGGGAGCTGTTTTTT. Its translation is CASSVVGSNTGELFF.

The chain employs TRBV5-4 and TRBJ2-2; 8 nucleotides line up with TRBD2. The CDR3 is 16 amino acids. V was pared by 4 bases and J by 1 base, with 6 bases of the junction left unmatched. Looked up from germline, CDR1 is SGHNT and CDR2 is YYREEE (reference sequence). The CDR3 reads CASSLNRGGNTGELFF. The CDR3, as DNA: TGTGCCAGCAGCCTCAACCGGGGGGGGAACACCGGGGAGCTGTTTTTT. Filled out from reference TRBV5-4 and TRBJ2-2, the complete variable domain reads ETGVTQSPTHLIKTRGQQVTLRCSSQSGHNTVSWYQQALGQGPQFIFQYYREEENGRGNFPPRFSGLQFPNYSSELNVNALELDDSALYLCASSLNRGGNTGELFFGEGSRLTVL.

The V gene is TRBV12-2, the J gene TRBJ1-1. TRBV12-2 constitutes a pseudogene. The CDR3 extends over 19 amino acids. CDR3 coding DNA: TGTGCAAGTCGCTTAGGAGGCGAGGCTGGGGGAATTATGAACACTGAAGCTTTCTTT. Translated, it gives CASRLGGEAGGIMNTEAFF.

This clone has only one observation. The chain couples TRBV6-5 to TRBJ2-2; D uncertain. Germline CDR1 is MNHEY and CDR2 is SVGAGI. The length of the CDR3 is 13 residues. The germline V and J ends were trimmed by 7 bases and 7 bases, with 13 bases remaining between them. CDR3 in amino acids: CASKLTPNGELFF. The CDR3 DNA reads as TGTGCCAGCAAACTTACCCCGAACGGGGAGCTGTTTTTT.

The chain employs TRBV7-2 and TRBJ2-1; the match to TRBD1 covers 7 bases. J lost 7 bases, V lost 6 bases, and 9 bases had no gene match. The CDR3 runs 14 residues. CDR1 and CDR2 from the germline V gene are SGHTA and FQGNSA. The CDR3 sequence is CASSPSGGWNEQFF. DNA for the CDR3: TGTGCCAGCAGTCCGTCAGGGGGTTGGAATGAGCAGTTCTTC.

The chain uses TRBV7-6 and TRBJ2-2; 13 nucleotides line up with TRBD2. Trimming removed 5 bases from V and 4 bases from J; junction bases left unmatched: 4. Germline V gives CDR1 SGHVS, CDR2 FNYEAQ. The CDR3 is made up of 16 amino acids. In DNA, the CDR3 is TGTGCCAGCAGCGCGACTAGCGGGAGGATCACCGGGGAGCTGTTTTTT. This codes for CASSATSGRITGELFF. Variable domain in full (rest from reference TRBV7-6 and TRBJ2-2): GAGVSQSPRYKVTKRGQDVALRCDPISGHVSLYWYRQALGQGPEFLTYFNYEAQQDKSGLPNDRFSAERPEGSISTLTIQRTEQRDSAMYRCASSATSGRITGELFFGEGSRLTVL.

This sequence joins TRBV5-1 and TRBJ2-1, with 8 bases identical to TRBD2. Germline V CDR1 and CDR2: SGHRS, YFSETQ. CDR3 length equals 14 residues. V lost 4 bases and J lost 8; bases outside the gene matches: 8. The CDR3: CASSVPTSVYEQFF. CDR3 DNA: TGCGCCAGCAGCGTCCCGACTAGCGTTTATGAGCAGTTCTTC.

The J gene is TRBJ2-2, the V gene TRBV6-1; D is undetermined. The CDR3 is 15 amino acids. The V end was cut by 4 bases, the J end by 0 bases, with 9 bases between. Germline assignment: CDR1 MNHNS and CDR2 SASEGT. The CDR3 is CASSVGQSNTGELFF. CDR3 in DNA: TGTGCCAGCAGTGTTGGTCAGTCGAACACCGGGGAGCTGTTTTTT.

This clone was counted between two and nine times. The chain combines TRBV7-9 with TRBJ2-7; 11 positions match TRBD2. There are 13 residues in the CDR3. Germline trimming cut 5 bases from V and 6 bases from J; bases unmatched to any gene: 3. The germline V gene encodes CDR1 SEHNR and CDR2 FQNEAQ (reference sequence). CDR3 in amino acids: CASSTSGSREQYF. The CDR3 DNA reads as TGTGCCAGCAGCACTAGCGGGAGCCGCGAGCAGTACTTC.

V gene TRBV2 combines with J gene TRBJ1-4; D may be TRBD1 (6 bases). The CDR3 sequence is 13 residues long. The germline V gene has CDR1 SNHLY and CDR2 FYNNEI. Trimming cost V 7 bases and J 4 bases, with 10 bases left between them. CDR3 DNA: TGTGCCAGCATTTTACAGGGTAATGAAAAACTGTTTTTT. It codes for CASILQGNEKLFF.

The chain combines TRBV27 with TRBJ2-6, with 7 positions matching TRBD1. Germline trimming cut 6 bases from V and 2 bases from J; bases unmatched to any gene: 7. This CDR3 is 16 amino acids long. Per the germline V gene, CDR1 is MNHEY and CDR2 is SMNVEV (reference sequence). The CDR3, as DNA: TGTGCCAGCAGAACAGGGGTCAGCGCTGGGGCCAACGTCCTGACTTTC. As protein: CASRTGVSAGANVLTF.

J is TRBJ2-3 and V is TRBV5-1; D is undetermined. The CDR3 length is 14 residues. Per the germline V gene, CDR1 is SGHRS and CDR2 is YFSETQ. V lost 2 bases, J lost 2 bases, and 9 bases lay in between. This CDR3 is CASSFGQDTDTQYF. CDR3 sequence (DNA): TGCGCCAGCAGCTTCGGGCAGGACACAGATACGCAGTATTTT.

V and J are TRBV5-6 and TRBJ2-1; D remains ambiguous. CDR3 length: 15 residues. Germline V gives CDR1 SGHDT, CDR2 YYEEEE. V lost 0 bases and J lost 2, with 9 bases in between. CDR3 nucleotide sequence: TGTGCCAGCAGCTTGGAGGCTAAGACCTACAATGAGCAGTTCTTC. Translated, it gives CASSLEAKTYNEQFF.

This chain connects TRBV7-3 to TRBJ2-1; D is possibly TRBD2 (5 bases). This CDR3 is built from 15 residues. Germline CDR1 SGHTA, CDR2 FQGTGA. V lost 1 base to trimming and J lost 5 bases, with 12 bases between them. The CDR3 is CASSLMGGRNNEQFF. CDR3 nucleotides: TGTGCCAGCAGCTTAATGGGTGGGAGAAACAATGAGCAGTTCTTC.

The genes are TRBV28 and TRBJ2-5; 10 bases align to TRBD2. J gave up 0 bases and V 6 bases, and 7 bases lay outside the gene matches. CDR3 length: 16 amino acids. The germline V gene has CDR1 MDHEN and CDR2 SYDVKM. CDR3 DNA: TGTGCCAGCAGCCGCTCACTAGCGGGGTACCAAGAGACCCAGTACTTC. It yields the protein CASSRSLAGYQETQYF.

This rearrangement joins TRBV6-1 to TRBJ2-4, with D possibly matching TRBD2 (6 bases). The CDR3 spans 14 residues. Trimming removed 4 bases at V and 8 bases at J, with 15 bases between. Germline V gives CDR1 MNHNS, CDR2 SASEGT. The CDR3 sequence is CASSGWGELDIQYF. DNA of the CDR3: TGTGCCAGCAGTGGGTGGGGGGAATTGGACATTCAGTACTTC.

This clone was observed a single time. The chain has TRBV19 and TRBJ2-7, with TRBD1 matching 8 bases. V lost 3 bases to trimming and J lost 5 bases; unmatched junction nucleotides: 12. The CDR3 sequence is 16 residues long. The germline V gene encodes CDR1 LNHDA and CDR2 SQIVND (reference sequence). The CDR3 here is CASSMGWGTGDNEQYF. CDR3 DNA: TGTGCCAGTAGTATGGGTTGGGGGACAGGTGACAACGAGCAGTACTTC.

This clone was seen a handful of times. The CDR3 loop reads CSASNRRGYTF. The DNA of the CDR3 is TGCAGTGCTAGTAACAGGCGTGGCTACACCTTC. This sequence joins TRBV20-1 and TRBJ1-2, with a possible D match to TRBD1 (5 bases). The CDR3 sequence is 11 residues long. The germline CDR1 and CDR2 sequences are DFQATT and SNEGSKA (reference sequence). Trimming shortened V by 3 bases and J by 7 bases, and 9 bases separated the two germline ends.

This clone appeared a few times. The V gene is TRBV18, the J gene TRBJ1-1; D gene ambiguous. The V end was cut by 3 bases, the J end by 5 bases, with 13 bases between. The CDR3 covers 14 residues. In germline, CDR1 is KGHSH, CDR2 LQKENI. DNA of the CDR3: TGTGCCAGCTCACCGTCCCATACGAGTACTGAAGCTTTCTTT. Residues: CASSPSHTSTEAFF. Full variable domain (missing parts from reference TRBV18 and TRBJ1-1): NAGVMQNPRHLVRRRGQEARLRCSPMKGHSHVYWYRQLPEEGLKFMVYLQKENIIDESGMPKERFSAEFPKEGPSILRIQQVVRGDSAAYFCASSPSHTSTEAFFGQGTRLTVV.

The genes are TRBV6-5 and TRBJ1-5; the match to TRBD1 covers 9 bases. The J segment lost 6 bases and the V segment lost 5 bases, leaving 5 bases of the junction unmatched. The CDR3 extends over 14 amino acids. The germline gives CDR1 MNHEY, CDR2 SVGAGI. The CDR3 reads CASSAGTGSQPQHF. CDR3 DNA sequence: TGTGCCAGCAGTGCCGGGACAGGGAGTCAGCCCCAGCATTTT.

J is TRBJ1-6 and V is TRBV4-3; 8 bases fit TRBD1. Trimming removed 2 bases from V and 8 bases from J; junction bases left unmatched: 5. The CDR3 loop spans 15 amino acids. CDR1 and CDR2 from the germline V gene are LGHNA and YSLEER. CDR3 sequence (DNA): TGCGCCAGCAGCCAAAGGACAGGGTTATATTCACCCCTCCACTTT. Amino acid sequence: CASSQRTGLYSPLHF.

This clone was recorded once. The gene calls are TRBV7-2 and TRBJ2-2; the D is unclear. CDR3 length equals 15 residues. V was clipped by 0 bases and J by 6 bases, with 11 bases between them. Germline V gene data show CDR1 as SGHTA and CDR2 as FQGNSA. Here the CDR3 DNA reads TGTGCCAGCAGCTTAGCCTTGCTTACCCCCGGGGAGCTGTTTTTT. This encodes CASSLALLTPGELFF.